This T cell receptor beta chain was obtained from a study of blood T cell repertoires in COVID-19. Study-wide context: Italy, Spain and the United States were the sources of the convalescent and acute COVID-19 samples. The cDNA or gDNA used as material had been derived from T cells, B-cell-depleted T cells, or PBMCs.

Original processing notes: Reference gene primer amplification in the assay estimated nucleated cell counts. Profiling relied on immunoSEQ multiplex PCR, and the TCRdb table lists in-frame clones only, not all of them. For V, J and clone size, that table is used; D and trimming come from the DNA. The sample holds about 200,000 clones, about nine tenths seen once. The CDR3 contains 14 residues. V lost 10 bases and J 4 bases, leaving 16 bases between the germline ends. The germline V gene has CDR1 MDHEN and CDR2 SYDVKM. This receptor was obtained from a man aged 60 to 69 who had recovered from COVID-19. Input material: peripheral blood. The chain uses TRBV28 and TRBJ2-2; D is possibly TRBD1 (6 bases). This chain's CDR3 is CATLRDTGTGELFF. CDR3 DNA sequence: TGTGCCACCCTACGGGACACGGGCACCGGGGAGCTGTTTTTT.